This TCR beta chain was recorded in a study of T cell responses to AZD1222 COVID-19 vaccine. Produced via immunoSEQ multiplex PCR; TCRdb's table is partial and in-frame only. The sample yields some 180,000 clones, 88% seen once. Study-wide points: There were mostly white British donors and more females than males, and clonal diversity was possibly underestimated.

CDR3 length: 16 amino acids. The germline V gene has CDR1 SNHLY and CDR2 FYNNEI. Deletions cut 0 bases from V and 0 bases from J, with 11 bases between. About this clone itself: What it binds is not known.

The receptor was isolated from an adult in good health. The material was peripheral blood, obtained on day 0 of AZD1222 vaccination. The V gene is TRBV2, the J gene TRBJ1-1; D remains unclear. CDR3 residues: CASSEAHLVVNTEAFF. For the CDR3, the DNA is TGTGCCAGCAGTGAAGCGCACTTGGTCGTGAACACTGAAGCTTTCTTT.